The 22 T cell receptor beta chains below all came from one sample that was sequenced in a study of shared clonotypes between healthy human individuals. Method: immunoSEQ multiplex PCR; TCRdb's copy keeps in-frame clones and lacks some. The sample has about 980,000 clones; 76% are singletons. Sequenced material: memory CD4+ T cells sorted from blood. Described subset: CD45RA-negative fraction. Every receptor here comes from a man younger than 35 in good health.

The chain has TRBV11-2 and TRBJ1-1; 8 bases map to TRBD1. Germline CDR1 SGHAT, CDR2 FQNNGV. This CDR3 is built from 15 residues. With V trimmed by 0 bases and J by 10 bases, 10 bases remained unmatched. The CDR3: CASSLERQGAGGAFF. As DNA, the CDR3 is TGTGCCAGCAGCTTAGAGAGGCAGGGGGCCGGGGGAGCTTTCTTT.

The chain couples TRBV10-3 to TRBJ1-4; D ambiguous. The V gene lost 4 bases and the J gene lost 4 bases, with 7 bases spanning the gap. This CDR3 is built from 13 residues. CDR1 ENHRY and CDR2 SYGVKD come from the germline V gene. For the CDR3, the DNA is TGTGCCATCAGTGGGGCCTTTAATGAAAAACTGTTTTTT. Amino acid sequence: CAISGAFNEKLFF.

This clone was seen only a few times. The chain uses TRBV11-2 and TRBJ2-1; weak D call: TRBD1 (5 bases). This CDR3 spans 11 amino acids. CDR1 and CDR2 (germline): SGHAT, FQNNGV. The V end lost 7 bases, the J end lost 4 bases, and 5 bases lay between the germline ends. CDR3 nucleotides: TGTGCCAGCAAGGGGTACAATGAGCAGTTCTTC. As protein: CASKGYNEQFF. The full variable domain, its missing parts supplied by reference TRBV11-2 and TRBJ2-1, is EAGVAQSPRYKIIEKRQSVAFWCNPISGHATLYWYQQILGQGPKLLIQFQNNGVVDDSQLPKDRFSAERLKGVDSTLKIQPAKLEDSAVYLCASKGYNEQFFGPGTRLTVL.

V and J are TRBV14 and TRBJ2-5, with D possibly called TRBD1 or TRBD2 (5 bases each). Trimming took 4 bases from V and 2 from J, leaving 17 bases between them. Germline CDR1 SGHDN, CDR2 FVKESK. The CDR3 spans 16 residues. The CDR3 is CASSRRAQWGQETQYF. CDR3 sequence (DNA): TGTGCCAGCAGCCGTCGGGCCCAGTGGGGGCAAGAGACCCAGTACTTC.

The chain recombines TRBV9 with TRBJ2-2; 7 positions agree with TRBD2. CDR3 length: 16 residues. J was trimmed by 4 bases and V by 0 bases; bases with no gene match: 6. Germline CDR1 SGDLS, CDR2 YYNGEE. This CDR3 is CASSVAWRESTGELFF. For the CDR3, the DNA is TGTGCCAGCAGCGTAGCCTGGCGGGAGAGCACCGGGGAGCTGTTTTTT.

The chain recombines TRBV13 with TRBJ1-2; D is unclear. Per the germline V gene, CDR1 is PRHDT and CDR2 is FYEKMQ (reference sequence). Trimming pared 0 bases from V and 6 bases from J, leaving 11 bases between. This CDR3 has 14 residues. The CDR3 sequence is CASSLGLTDHGYTF. Written as DNA, the CDR3 is TGTGCCAGCAGCTTAGGCCTAACGGACCATGGCTACACCTTC.

V and J are TRBV30 and TRBJ1-5, with D tentatively TRBD1 (5 bases). V was pared by 1 base and J by 3 bases, with 13 bases between. The length of the CDR3 is 15 residues. Germline assignment: CDR1 GTSNPN and CDR2 SVGIG (reference sequence). CDR3 DNA: TGTGCCTGGAGTGCCGGGGGGAGGGCCAATCAGCCCCAGCATTTT. It specifies CAWSAGGRANQPQHF.

This clone occurred once. The rearrangement uses TRBV30 and TRBJ2-2; no firm D call. CDR1 GTSNPN and CDR2 SVGIG come from the germline V gene (reference sequence). Trimming took off 1 base at V and 1 base at J, with 10 bases between the two ends. The CDR3 has 15 amino acids. The CDR3 nucleotides read TGTGCCTGGAGTGAGAGGAAATTGAACACCGGGGAGCTGTTTTTT. Its translation: CAWSERKLNTGELFF.

The J gene is TRBJ1-1, the V gene TRBV4-1; a weak D match, TRBD1 (6 bases). The CDR3 covers 16 residues. The germline V gene encodes CDR1 MGHRA and CDR2 YSYEKL. Trimming left V 5 bases short and J 0 bases short, with 16 bases between. CDR3 in amino acids: CASSSLGGQMNTEAFF. In DNA form, the CDR3 reads TGCGCCAGCAGCTCCCTAGGGGGGCAAATGAACACTGAAGCTTTCTTT.

This sequence joins TRBV25-1 and TRBJ2-7, with D unresolved. Germline V gene lookup returns CDR1 MGHDK and CDR2 SYGVNS. Trimming shortened V by 4 bases and J by 7 bases, and 17 bases separated the two germline ends. The CDR3 is 14 residues long. This chain's CDR3 is CASSAGQSGREQYF. The DNA of the CDR3 is TGTGCCAGCAGTGCCGGCCAATCAGGCCGTGAGCAGTACTTC.

The J gene is TRBJ1-1, the V gene TRBV30; no definite D call. V was trimmed by 3 bases and J by 1 base, leaving 9 bases between them. CDR3 length: 13 residues. Germline assignment: CDR1 GTSNPN and CDR2 SVGIG (reference sequence). CDR3 sequence (DNA): TGTGCCTGGAGCTCGACGGGGAACACTGAAGCTTTCTTT. It is translated as CAWSSTGNTEAFF.

About this clone itself: One junction end disagrees with the germline gene, perhaps due to a read error. The CDR3 region has the DNA TGCAGCGTTGAACCCCCCTACCAGGAGACCCAGTACTTC. Translating gives CSVEPPYQETQYF. The V call is TRBV29-1, the J call TRBJ2-5; D not resolved. The CDR3 has 13 residues. Germline V gives CDR1 SQVTM, CDR2 ANQGSEA.

The rearrangement links TRBV4-3 to TRBJ2-5; perhaps TRBD1 as D (7 bases). Trimming took 2 bases from V and 7 from J, leaving 14 bases between them. This CDR3 spans 14 amino acids. Germline CDR1 and CDR2: LGHNA and YSLEER. CDR3 sequence (DNA): TGCGCCAGCAGCCAATCAGGGACAGCGGGGACCCAGTACTTC. This gives the protein CASSQSGTAGTQYF.

This clone was recorded at least ten times. The same CDR3 arises from other DNA sequences in this sample as well. The chain uses TRBV5-1 and TRBJ2-7, with 8 bases lining up with TRBD2. Per the germline V gene, CDR1 is SGHRS and CDR2 is YFSETQ. CDR3 length: 14 amino acids. V was clipped by 2 bases and J by 1 base; unmatched bases: 2. CDR3 sequence: CASSLTSGSYEQYF. The CDR3 DNA is TGCGCCAGCAGCTTAACTAGCGGATCCTACGAGCAGTACTTC.

This clone has a single count. The V gene is TRBV7-2, the J gene TRBJ2-7; D not certain. V was pared by 1 base and J by 2 bases, with 3 bases between. Germline CDR1 is SGHTA and CDR2 is FQGNSA. There are 12 residues in the CDR3. For the CDR3, the DNA is TGTGCCAGCAGCTTAGACCCCTACGAGCAGTACTTC. Translated: CASSLDPYEQYF.

DNA of the CDR3: TGCGCCAGCAGCCAGAGGACAGGGGGCTTCGACACTGAAGCTTTCTTT. Translating gives CASSQRTGGFDTEAFF. The V gene is TRBV4-1, the J gene TRBJ1-1, with 11 bases lining up with TRBD1. The CDR3 length is 16 residues. Per germline, CDR1 MGHRA and CDR2 YSYEKL. The V segment lost 3 bases and the J segment 3 bases; nucleotides outside the gene matches: 6.

In this sample, this clone turned up once. V is TRBV10-3 and J is TRBJ2-1, with 7 bases matching TRBD2. V trimming: 6 bases; J trimming: 4 bases; junction bases outside the gene matches: 9. The CDR3 sequence is 15 residues long. Germline-derived CDR1 and CDR2 are ENHRY and SYGVKD. CDR3 protein: CAIRGVERGYNEQFF. The CDR3 DNA sequence: TGTGCCATCAGGGGAGTGGAGCGGGGATACAATGAGCAGTTCTTC.

This clone came up a few times. The chain couples TRBV10-2 to TRBJ2-7, with 7 bases that match TRBD2. V dropped 8 bases and J dropped 9; count of bases not matched to a gene: 4. Germline CDR1 reads WSHSY; CDR2 reads SAAADI. The CDR3 sequence is 10 residues long. CDR3 DNA sequence: TGCGCCAGCTCACTAGCGCCGCAGTACTTC. Translation: CASSLAPQYF.

On this clone itself: The sample carries other DNA sequences with the same CDR3. This sequence joins TRBV18 and TRBJ2-3; D is unclear. Germline values: CDR1 KGHSH, CDR2 LQKENI. V dropped 3 bases and J dropped 1 base, with 5 bases sitting between them. CDR3 size: 13 residues. The CDR3 sequence is CASSPGGTDTQYF. In DNA form, the CDR3 reads TGTGCCAGCTCACCTGGCGGCACAGATACGCAGTATTTT.

The J gene is TRBJ1-2, the V gene TRBV7-2; 8 bases match TRBD1. Germline V gene lookup returns CDR1 SGHTA and CDR2 FQGNSA. The J segment lost 7 bases and the V segment lost 5 bases, leaving 9 bases of the junction unmatched. This CDR3 region has 14 residues. The CDR3 DNA reads TGTGCCAGCAGCGAAGGACAGGGATTGGGTGGCTACACCTTC. As protein: CASSEGQGLGGYTF. The entire variable domain, with the rest obtained from reference TRBV7-2 and TRBJ1-2, is as follows: GAGVSQSPSNKVTEKGKDVELRCDPISGHTALYWYRQSLGQGLEFLIYFQGNSAPDKSGLPSDRFSAERTGGSVSTLTIQRTQQEDSAVYLCASSEGQGLGGYTFGSGTRLTVV.

This sequence joins TRBV7-9 and TRBJ2-7, with D tentatively TRBD1 (6 bases). The CDR3 consists of 12 residues. The V end was cut by 3 bases, the J end by 7 bases, with 10 bases between. The germline gives CDR1 SEHNR, CDR2 FQNEAQ (reference sequence). CDR3: CASSFGQGEQYF. CDR3 coding DNA: TGTGCCAGCAGCTTTGGGCAGGGGGAGCAGTACTTC.

Details on this clone: The sample contains more than one DNA sequence encoding this CDR3. CDR3 DNA: TGTGCCAGCAGCCTCGCGGGGAGCTCCTACGAGCAGTACTTC. This codes for CASSLAGSSYEQYF. V is TRBV6-5 and J is TRBJ2-7; maybe TRBD2 (6 bases). From germline, CDR1 is MNHEY and CDR2 SVGAGI. The CDR3 spans 14 residues. V lost 6 bases, J lost 0 bases, and 12 bases lay in between.